The 6 T cell receptor beta chains reported below all come from one sample, sequenced in a study of early T cells in non-severe SARS-CoV-2 infection. MiXCR was run by TCRdb on the 5' RACE reads, yielding one entry per CDR3 protein. The data show under 100,000 distinct CDR3 sequences, with 11% seen just once and roughly 4.9% held by the top ten. The sequenced material came from whole blood. These receptors were taken from an adult who was a healthcare worker with PCR-confirmed SARS-CoV-2 infection or an uninfected control (not recorded which).

This clonotype was detected only a few times. The rearrangement joins TRBV6-2 or TRBV6-3 to TRBJ1-5; 7 bases agree with TRBD1. Unmatched junction bases numbered 9, after V lost 6 bases and J lost 1 base. Germline lookup yields CDR1 MNHEY and CDR2 SVGEGT. The CDR3 extends over 16 amino acids. CDR3 residues: CASSRPTGTSNQPQHF. As DNA, the CDR3 is TGTGCCAGCAGCCGACCGACAGGGACGAGCAATCAGCCCCAGCATTTT.

The gene calls are TRBV11-2 and TRBJ1-1; D is possibly TRBD1 (6 bases). The CDR3 consists of 16 residues. Between the trimmed V and J ends, which lost 0 bases and 6 bases, there was a span of 17 bases. Germline assignment: CDR1 SGHAT and CDR2 FQNNGV. The CDR3 sequence: CASSLDPARGNPEAFF. In DNA, the CDR3 is TGTGCCAGCAGCTTAGACCCCGCCAGGGGTAATCCTGAAGCTTTCTTT.

This chain joins TRBV5-1 and TRBJ1-1; perhaps TRBD1 as D (5 bases). CDR1 and CDR2 from the germline V gene are SGHRS and YFSETQ. V lost 1 base and J lost 4, with 8 bases in between. CDR3 size: 13 residues. DNA for the CDR3: TGCGCCAGCAGCTTGTTAGGGGCCACTGAAGCTTTCTTT. This translates into CASSLLGATEAFF.

This clonotype was counted only a few times. The J gene is TRBJ2-5, the V gene TRBV19, with 13 bases matching TRBD2. The CDR3 has 15 amino acids. CDR1 is LNHDA, CDR2 SQIVND, per germline (reference sequence). V lost 7 bases, J lost 4 bases, and 6 bases stayed unmatched. In nucleotides, the CDR3 is TGTGCCAGTACCTCACTAGCGGGGGGGCGAGAGACCCAGTACTTC. Encoded protein: CASTSLAGGRETQYF. Full variable domain (rest looked up from reference TRBV19 and TRBJ2-5): DGGITQSPKYLFRKEGQNVTLSCEQNLNHDAMYWYRQDPGQGLRLIYYSQIVNDFQKGDIAEGYSVSREKKESFPLTVTSAQKNPTAFYLCASTSLAGGRETQYFGPGTRLLVL.

This clonotype was observed a handful of times. The V call is TRBV3-1, the J call TRBJ1-1, with no clear D. The germline V gene has CDR1 LGHDT and CDR2 YNNKEL (reference sequence). The CDR3 sequence is 15 residues long. V shed 4 bases and J shed 0 bases, with 12 bases lying between them. In DNA form, the CDR3 reads TGTGCCAGCAGCCCCGTTCCCTATTTGAACACTGAAGCTTTCTTT. It codes for CASSPVPYLNTEAFF.

This clonotype was found many times. The chain combines TRBV30 with TRBJ1-1; TRBD1 agrees at 7 bases. CDR1 and CDR2 from the germline V gene are GTSNPN and SVGIG (reference sequence). The J segment lost 5 bases and the V segment lost 8 bases, leaving 8 bases of the junction unmatched. The CDR3 is made up of 12 amino acids. This CDR3 is CAGGGGITEAFF. The CDR3, as DNA: TGTGCCGGCGGAGGGGGCATTACTGAAGCTTTCTTT.